This passage covers 4 T cell receptor beta chains from one sample sequenced in a study of blood T cell repertoires in COVID-19. Some clones are missing from TCRdb's copy, which holds only in-frame ones; the method was immunoSEQ multiplex PCR. The sample contains approximately 25,000 clones, around 72% of which appear only once. The sequencing sample was made of peripheral blood. The source is a woman aged 80 or over with acute or convalescent COVID-19.

The genes are TRBV3-1 (or the pseudogene TRBV3-2) and TRBJ1-2; 7 positions agree with TRBD1. V lost 2 bases to trimming and J lost 8 bases; unmatched junction nucleotides: 8. Germline values: CDR1 LGHDT, CDR2 YNNKEL (reference sequence). This CDR3 spans 14 amino acids. CDR3 nucleotides: TGTGCCAGCAGCCAACAACAGGGGAGTCGAGGCTACACCTTC. Amino acid sequence: CASSQQQGSRGYTF.

Only a few counts were recorded for this clone. CDR3 amino acids: CASGLQGSTEAFF. As DNA, the CDR3 is TGTGCTAGTGGTTTGCAGGGGTCCACTGAAGCTTTCTTT. The J gene is TRBJ1-1, the V gene TRBV12-5; D is perhaps TRBD1 (6 bases). CDR3 size: 13 residues. The germline gives CDR1 LGHNT, CDR2 FRNRAP. Trimming shortened V by 2 bases and J by 4 bases, and 8 bases separated the two germline ends.

V and J are TRBV2 and TRBJ2-5; TRBD2 matches 12 bases. Germline V gene lookup returns CDR1 SNHLY and CDR2 FYNNEI. Losses at the gene ends were 4 bases for V and 12 bases for J; bases not matched to a gene: 9. The CDR3 is 14 amino acids. In DNA, the CDR3 is TGTGCCAGCAGTGGGACTAGCGGGGCTACGGTGAAGTACTTC. Protein product: CASSGTSGATVKYF.

The chain recombines TRBV7-6 with TRBJ1-1, with 7 bases aligning to TRBD1. In germline, CDR1 is SGHVS, CDR2 FNYEAQ. The junction had 13 bases not matched to a gene; V was cut back by 2 bases and J by 4 bases. The CDR3 runs to 17 residues. CDR3 in DNA: TGTGCCAGCAGCTTATATACACCGGGACAGAGAAGCACTGAAGCTTTCTTT. Translation: CASSLYTPGQRSTEAFF.